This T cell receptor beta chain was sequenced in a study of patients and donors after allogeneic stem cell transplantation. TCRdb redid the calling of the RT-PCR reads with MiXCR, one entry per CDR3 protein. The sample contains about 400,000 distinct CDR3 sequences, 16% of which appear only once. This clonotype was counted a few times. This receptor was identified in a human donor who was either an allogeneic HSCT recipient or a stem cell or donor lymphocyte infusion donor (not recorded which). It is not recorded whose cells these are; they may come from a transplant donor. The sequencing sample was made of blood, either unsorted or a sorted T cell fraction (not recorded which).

CDR3 bases: TGTGCCAGCAGAAAACCTCCGGCGGGCACTGAAGCTTTCTTT. Amino acids: CASRKPPAGTEAFF. The chain uses TRBV6-2 or TRBV6-3 and TRBJ1-1; the D is unclear. Germline CDR1 reads MNHEY; CDR2 reads SVGEGT. Trimming stripped 6 bases from V and 4 bases from J, with 15 bases between. The CDR3 loop spans 14 amino acids.